The rows below give T cell receptor beta chains drawn from one sample of a study of blood T cell repertoires in COVID-19. Produced via immunoSEQ multiplex PCR; TCRdb's table is partial and in-frame only. The sample consists of some 150,000 clones, over 70% of them appearing once. Sample: peripheral blood. All receptors derive from a man aged 45 to 65 who had recovered from COVID-19. The CDR3 runs from the conserved cysteine through the conserved F or W.

CDR3 protein | J gene | V gene
CASSLVGGRNEKLFF | TRBJ1-4 | TRBV5-1
CASSMGPDREQYF | TRBJ2-7 | TRBV7-2
CASSFTGGTEAFF | TRBJ1-1 | TRBV5-5
CASRRQGNYGYTF | TRBJ1-2 | TRBV13
CASSEIGGANYGYTF | TRBJ1-2 | TRBV10-2
CASSLQTGQGEEAFF | TRBJ1-1 | TRBV5-1
CASSQESVTEAFF | TRBJ1-1 | TRBV3-1/TRBV3-2
CASSKDRMNTEAFF | TRBJ1-1 | TRBV27
CASSQDSQGIYEQYF | TRBJ2-7 | TRBV4-3
CASSPGTGGRTPLHF | TRBJ1-6 | TRBV5-1
CASSSDRDSPLGFNRNTEAFF | TRBJ1-1 | TRBV19
CASRLQTGNNEQFF | TRBJ2-1 | TRBV6-5
CASSGARKQTQYF | TRBJ2-5 | TRBV19
CASSLIPPGQETQYF | TRBJ2-5 | TRBV5-1
CASSLGWEDYGYTF | TRBJ1-2 | TRBV5-4
CASRSGTQVTYTQYF | TRBJ2-3 | TRBV2
CASSPRTSDETQYF | TRBJ2-5 | TRBV13
CASSEPGGRNYGYTF | TRBJ1-2 | TRBV2
CASSPPAGGSETQYF | TRBJ2-5 | TRBV18
CASSTDRYTGELFF | TRBJ2-2 | TRBV6-5
CASRGTTAAADTQYF | TRBJ2-3 | TRBV6-5
CASSHGQGANYGYTF | TRBJ1-2 | TRBV6-5
CASSIEASTSYEQYF | TRBJ2-7 | TRBV19
CASSKTGQGGKNEQFF | TRBJ2-1 | TRBV27
CASSLRQLNTEAFF | TRBJ1-1 | TRBV7-2
CASSESGGSYNSPLHF | TRBJ1-6 | TRBV2
CATSMDRVYSPLHF | TRBJ1-6 | TRBV15
CATSRDRSFAGGYGYTF | TRBJ1-2 | TRBV15
CASRPRTVYNEQFF | TRBJ2-1 | TRBV2
CASTTGGGYEQYF | TRBJ2-7 | TRBV19
CASSEEGNGYTF | TRBJ1-2 | TRBV2
CASSSRTSGGVSEQFF | TRBJ2-1 | TRBV9
CASSLEGAGVHSPLHF | TRBJ1-6 | TRBV11-2
CASSQDRRRGYTF | TRBJ1-2 | TRBV4-1
CASSESRGQVDTQYF | TRBJ2-3 | TRBV10-1